Following are 13 T cell receptor beta chains from one sample sequenced in a study of vaccination and CD4 T cells after COVID-19. Treatment defined: roughly 10-day PBMC culture with coronavirus spike peptide pools or control peptides (ViraFEST assay). Cultured CD4+ T-cell DNA underwent Oncomine TCR Beta short-read sequencing. TCRdb redid the calling of the PCR reads with MiXCR, one entry per CDR3 protein. This table has 14,000 or so distinct CDR3 sequences, roughly 26% appearing once. The antigens for these receptors are not known. The sequencing here drew on CD4+ T cells from blood, cultured in vitro, taken after SARS-CoV-2 vaccination. These receptor sequences come from a human donor who had recovered from COVID-19.

The V gene is TRBV5-1, the J gene TRBJ2-1; D call uncertain. Trimming took off 4 bases at V and 5 bases at J, with 13 bases between the two ends. Germline V lookup: CDR1 SGHRS, CDR2 YFSETQ. The CDR3 sequence is 14 residues long. The CDR3 region is CASSPANRNNEQFF. The CDR3 coding sequence is TGCGCCAGCAGCCCGGCAAACAGAAACAATGAGCAGTTCTTC.

In its sample, this clonotype is medium-sized. This rearrangement joins TRBV2 to TRBJ1-2, with 10 bases matching TRBD1. The J segment lost 6 bases and the V segment lost 6 bases, leaving 7 bases of the junction unmatched. The CDR3 extends over 14 amino acids. Germline V gives CDR1 SNHLY, CDR2 FYNNEI. CDR3 coding DNA: TGTGCCAGCAGGGGGGACAGGGGAGCAGATGGCTACACCTTC. Translating it yields CASRGDRGADGYTF. The full variable domain, its missing parts supplied by reference TRBV2 and TRBJ1-2, is EPEVTQTPSHQVTQMGQEVILRCVPISNHLYFYWYRQILGQKVEFLVSFYNNEISEKSEIFDDQFSVERPDGSNFTLKIRSTKLEDSAMYFCASRGDRGADGYTFGSGTRLTVV.

The chain carries TRBV29-1 and TRBJ1-1, with TRBD1 identical over 8 bases. V gave up 5 bases and J gave up 7 bases; unmatched junction bases: 9. Germline CDR1 reads SQVTM; CDR2 reads ANQGSEA. The CDR3 is 13 amino acids. The chain's CDR3 is CSVRLRQGLEAFF. In nucleotides, the CDR3 is TGCAGCGTTCGGCTTCGACAGGGGCTTGAAGCTTTCTTT.

The chain has TRBV19 and TRBJ2-5; a weak D match, TRBD2 (6 bases). V gave up 4 bases and J gave up 5 bases, with 26 bases separating them. Looked up from germline, CDR1 is LNHDA and CDR2 is SQIVND (reference sequence). The CDR3 extends over 18 amino acids. The CDR3 is CASSTLVLREAFGETQYF. In nucleotides, the CDR3 is TGTGCCAGTAGTACCTTAGTTTTGAGGGAGGCCTTCGGGGAGACCCAGTACTTC.

The gene calls are TRBV5-1 and TRBJ2-5; TRBD1 might be the D (6 bases). Germline-derived CDR1 and CDR2 are SGHRS and YFSETQ. This CDR3 spans 14 amino acids. V lost 5 bases and J 1 base, leaving 12 bases between the germline ends. DNA for the CDR3: TGCGCCAGCAGTAAAGGGGGTCCCCAAGAGACCCAGTACTTC. Residues: CASSKGGPQETQYF.

This clonotype was seen more than once but under ten times. The chain links TRBV12-3 or TRBV12-4 to TRBJ2-5; the match to TRBD1 covers 10 bases. The CDR3 sequence is 19 residues long. V lost 4 bases, J lost 2 bases, and 16 bases stayed unmatched. In DNA, the CDR3 is TGTGCCAGCAGTTGCTCCGGGACAGGGGTCCCTTCGGGGCAAGAGACCCAGTACTTC. Translating it yields CASSCSGTGVPSGQETQYF.

The genes are TRBV5-6 and TRBJ2-7, with TRBD2 as a possible D gene (8 bases). The CDR3 loop spans 15 amino acids. CDR1 is SGHDT and CDR2 is YYEEEE in the germline V gene. Trimming pared 3 bases from V and 2 bases from J, leaving 15 bases between. The CDR3 loop reads CASSSGGTATYEQYF. The CDR3 DNA reads as TGTGCCAGCAGCTCGGGGGGGACAGCGACCTACGAGCAGTACTTC. Variable domain in full (rest from reference TRBV5-6 and TRBJ2-7): DAGVTQSPTHLIKTRGQQVTLRCSPKSGHDTVSWYQQALGQGPQFIFQYYEEEERQRGNFPDRFSGHQFPNYSSELNVNALLLGDSALYLCASSSGGTATYEQYFGPGTRLTVT.

The J gene is TRBJ2-3, the V gene TRBV7-2, with 14 bases that match TRBD2. CDR1 is SGHTA, CDR2 FQGNSA, per germline. The CDR3 consists of 17 residues. V was clipped by 5 bases and J by 7 bases; unmatched bases: 11. This CDR3 is CASSPRLAGGRRHTQYF. As DNA, the CDR3 is TGTGCCAGCAGCCCAAGACTAGCGGGAGGGCGGCGGCATACGCAGTATTTT.

This sequence joins TRBV6-1 and TRBJ1-2; 9 bases agree with TRBD1. There are 14 residues in the CDR3. The trim removed 6 bases at V and 4 bases at J, leaving 6 bases unmatched. Per the germline V gene, CDR1 is MNHNS and CDR2 is SASEGT. CDR3: CASSRTGVGYGYTF. Written as DNA, the CDR3 is TGTGCCAGCAGCCGGACAGGGGTCGGCTATGGCTACACCTTC.

This clonotype was observed a handful of times. The J gene is TRBJ2-7, the V gene TRBV10-3; 8 nucleotides align to TRBD1. The trim removed 4 bases at V and 5 bases at J, leaving 4 bases unmatched. CDR3 size: 13 residues. From germline, CDR1 is ENHRY and CDR2 SYGVKD. CDR3 sequence reads: CAISGGQGHEQYF. CDR3 in DNA: TGTGCCATCAGTGGTGGACAGGGCCACGAGCAGTACTTC.

In its sample, this clonotype was seen a few times. V is TRBV6-2 or TRBV6-3 and J is TRBJ2-2; D remains unclear. CDR3 size: 13 residues. CDR1 is MNHEY and CDR2 is SVGEGT in the germline V gene. Trimming removed 7 bases at V and 2 bases at J, with 8 bases between. For the CDR3, the DNA is TGTGCCAGCACTACGACCAACACCGGGGAGCTGTTTTTT. Translation gives CASTTTNTGELFF.

The table lists this clonotype with a few counts. The chain joins TRBV24-1 to TRBJ1-1; the D gene is possibly TRBD1 (5 bases). The CDR3 spans 14 residues. In germline, CDR1 is KGHDR, CDR2 SFDVKD. V lost 3 bases, J lost 6 bases, and 13 bases lay in between. CDR3 sequence (DNA): TGTGCCACCAGTGATCCGGGACGGGGTCCTGAAGCTTTCTTT. Translating gives CATSDPGRGPEAFF.

This clonotype was seen a few times. V and J are TRBV28 and TRBJ1-5; 11 nucleotides match TRBD1. Germline V gene sequence: CDR1 MDHEN, CDR2 SYDVKM. V lost 2 bases to trimming and J lost 15 bases; unmatched junction nucleotides: 3. The CDR3 consists of 12 residues. In DNA form, the CDR3 reads TGTGCCAGCAGTTTAGCGGGACAGGGGGTGCATTTT. Its protein product is CASSLAGQGVHF. The full variable domain, with the rest looked up from reference TRBV28 and TRBJ1-5, is DVKVTQSSRYLVKRTGEKVFLECVQDMDHENMFWYRQDPGLGLRLIYFSYDVKMKEKGDIPEGYSVSREKKERFSLILESASTNQTSMYLCASSLAGQGVHFGDGTRLSIL.